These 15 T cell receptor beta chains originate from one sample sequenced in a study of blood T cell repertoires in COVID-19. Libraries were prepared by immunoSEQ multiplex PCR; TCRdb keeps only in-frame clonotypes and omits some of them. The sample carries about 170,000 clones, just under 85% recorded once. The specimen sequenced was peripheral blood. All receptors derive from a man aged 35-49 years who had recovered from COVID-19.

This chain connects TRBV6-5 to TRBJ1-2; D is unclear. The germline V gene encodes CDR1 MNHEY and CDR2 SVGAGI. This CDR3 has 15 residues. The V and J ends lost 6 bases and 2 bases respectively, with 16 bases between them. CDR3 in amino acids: CASRGLASSNYGYTF. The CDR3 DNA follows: TGTGCCAGCAGGGGGTTAGCATCTAGCAACTATGGCTACACCTTC.

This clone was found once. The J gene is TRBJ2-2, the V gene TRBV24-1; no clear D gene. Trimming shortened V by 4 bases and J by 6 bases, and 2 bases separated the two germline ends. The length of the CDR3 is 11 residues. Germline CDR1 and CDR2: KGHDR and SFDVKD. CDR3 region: CATSDSGELFF. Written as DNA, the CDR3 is TGTGCCACCAGTGACTCCGGGGAGCTGTTTTTT.

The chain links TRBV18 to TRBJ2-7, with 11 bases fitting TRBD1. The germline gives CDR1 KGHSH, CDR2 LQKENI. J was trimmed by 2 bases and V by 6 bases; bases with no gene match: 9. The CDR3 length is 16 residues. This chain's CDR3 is CASSNRDRGGTYEQYF. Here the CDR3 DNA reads TGTGCCAGCTCCAACCGGGACAGGGGGGGGACCTACGAGCAGTACTTC.

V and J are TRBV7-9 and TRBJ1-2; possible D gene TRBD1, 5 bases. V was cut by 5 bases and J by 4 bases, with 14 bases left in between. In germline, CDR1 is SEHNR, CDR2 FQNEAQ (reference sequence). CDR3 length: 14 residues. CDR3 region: CASSRGGVTYGYTF. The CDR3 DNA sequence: TGTGCCAGCAGCCGCGGGGGAGTTACCTATGGCTACACCTTC.

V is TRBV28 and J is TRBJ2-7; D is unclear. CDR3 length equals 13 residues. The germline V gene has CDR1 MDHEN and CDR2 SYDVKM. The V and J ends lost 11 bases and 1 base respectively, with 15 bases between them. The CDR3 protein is CAASGPSSYEQYF. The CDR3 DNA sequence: TGTGCCGCGTCAGGTCCCTCGTCCTACGAGCAGTACTTC.

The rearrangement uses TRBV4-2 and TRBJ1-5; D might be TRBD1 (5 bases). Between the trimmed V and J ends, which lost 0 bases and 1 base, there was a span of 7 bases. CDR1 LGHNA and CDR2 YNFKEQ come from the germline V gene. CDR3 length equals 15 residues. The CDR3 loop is CASSQDRVSNQPQHF. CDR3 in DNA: TGTGCCAGCAGCCAAGACAGGGTGAGCAATCAGCCCCAGCATTTT.

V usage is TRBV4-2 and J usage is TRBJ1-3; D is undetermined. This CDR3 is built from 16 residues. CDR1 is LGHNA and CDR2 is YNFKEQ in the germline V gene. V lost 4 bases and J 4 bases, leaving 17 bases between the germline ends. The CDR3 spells CASSRTTAAGGNTIYF. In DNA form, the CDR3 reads TGTGCCAGCAGCCGGACCACAGCCGCGGGCGGAAACACCATATATTTT.

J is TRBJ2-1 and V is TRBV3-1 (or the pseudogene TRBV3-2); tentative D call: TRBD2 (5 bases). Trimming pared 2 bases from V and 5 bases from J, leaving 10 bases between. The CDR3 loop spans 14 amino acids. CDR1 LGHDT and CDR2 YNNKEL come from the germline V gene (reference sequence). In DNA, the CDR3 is TGTGCCAGCAGCCAAAATGAGGGCCACAATGAGCAGTTCTTC. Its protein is CASSQNEGHNEQFF.

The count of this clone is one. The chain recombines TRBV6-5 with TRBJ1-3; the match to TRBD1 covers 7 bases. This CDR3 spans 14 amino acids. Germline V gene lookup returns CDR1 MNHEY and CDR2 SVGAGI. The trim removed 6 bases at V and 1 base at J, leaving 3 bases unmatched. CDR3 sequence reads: CASRPGGSGNTIYF. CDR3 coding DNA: TGTGCCAGCAGGCCAGGGGGGTCTGGAAACACCATATATTTT.

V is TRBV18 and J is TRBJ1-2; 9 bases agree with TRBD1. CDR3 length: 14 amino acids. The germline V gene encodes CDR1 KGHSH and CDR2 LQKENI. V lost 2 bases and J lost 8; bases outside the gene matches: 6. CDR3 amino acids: CASSPTGTGFGYTF. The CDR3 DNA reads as TGTGCCAGCTCACCAACCGGGACAGGGTTCGGCTACACCTTC.

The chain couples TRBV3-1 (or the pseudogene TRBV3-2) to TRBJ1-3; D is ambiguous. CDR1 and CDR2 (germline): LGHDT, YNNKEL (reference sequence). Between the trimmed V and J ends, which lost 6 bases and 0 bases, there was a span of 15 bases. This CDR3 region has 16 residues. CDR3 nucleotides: TGTGCCAGCAGTCCAAGGAGGAGGGTCTCTGGAAACACCATATATTTT. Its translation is CASSPRRRVSGNTIYF.

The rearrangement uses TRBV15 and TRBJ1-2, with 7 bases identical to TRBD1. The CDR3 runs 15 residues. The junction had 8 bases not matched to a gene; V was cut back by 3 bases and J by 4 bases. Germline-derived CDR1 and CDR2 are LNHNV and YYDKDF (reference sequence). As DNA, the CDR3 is TGTGCCACCAGCAGGGGGGAAGGGGGCGCCTATGGCTACACCTTC. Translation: CATSRGEGGAYGYTF.

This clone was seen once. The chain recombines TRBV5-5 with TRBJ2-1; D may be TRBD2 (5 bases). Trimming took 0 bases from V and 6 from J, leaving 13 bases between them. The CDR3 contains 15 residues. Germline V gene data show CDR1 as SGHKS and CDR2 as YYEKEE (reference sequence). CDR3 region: CASSLDLDSINEQFF. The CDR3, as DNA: TGTGCCAGCAGCTTGGATCTGGACTCCATCAATGAGCAGTTCTTC.

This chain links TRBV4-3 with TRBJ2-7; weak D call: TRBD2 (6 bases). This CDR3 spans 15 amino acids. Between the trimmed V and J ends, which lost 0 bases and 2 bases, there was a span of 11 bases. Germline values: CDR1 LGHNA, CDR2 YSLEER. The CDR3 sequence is CASSQDSSGAYEQYF. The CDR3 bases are TGCGCCAGCAGCCAAGATTCGTCGGGGGCCTACGAGCAGTACTTC.

The CDR3 DNA sequence: TGTGCCTGGAATGGACTAGCGGGGGATGAGCAGTTCTTC. Protein sequence: CAWNGLAGDEQFF. The chain carries TRBV30 and TRBJ2-1; 13 bases align to TRBD2. Germline trimming cut 4 bases from V and 8 bases from J; bases unmatched to any gene: 2. This CDR3 region has 13 residues. In germline, CDR1 is GTSNPN, CDR2 SVGIG (reference sequence).